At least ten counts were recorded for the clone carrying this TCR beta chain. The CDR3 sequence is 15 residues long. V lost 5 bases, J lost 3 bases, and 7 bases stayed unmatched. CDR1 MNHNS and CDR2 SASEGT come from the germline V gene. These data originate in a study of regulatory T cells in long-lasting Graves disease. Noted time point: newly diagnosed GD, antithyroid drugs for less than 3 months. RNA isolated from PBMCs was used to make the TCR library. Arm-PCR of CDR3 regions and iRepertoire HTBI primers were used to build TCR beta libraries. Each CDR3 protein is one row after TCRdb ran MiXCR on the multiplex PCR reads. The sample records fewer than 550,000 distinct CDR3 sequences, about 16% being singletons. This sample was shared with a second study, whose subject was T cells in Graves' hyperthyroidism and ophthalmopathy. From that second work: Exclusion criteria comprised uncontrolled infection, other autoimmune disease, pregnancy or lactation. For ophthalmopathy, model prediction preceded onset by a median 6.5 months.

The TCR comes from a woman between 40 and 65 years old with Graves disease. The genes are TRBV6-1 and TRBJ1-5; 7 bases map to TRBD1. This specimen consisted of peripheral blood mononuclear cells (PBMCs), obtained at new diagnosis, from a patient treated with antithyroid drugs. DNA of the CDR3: TGTGCCAGCAGTCACCGGACAGGCGACAATCAGCCCCAGCATTTT. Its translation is CASSHRTGDNQPQHF.